This T cell receptor beta chain was identified during a study of early T cells in non-severe SARS-CoV-2 infection. The TCR library protocol was used to attach unique molecular identifiers. These identifiers were attached to individual cDNA molecules. TCRdb recomputed calls from the 5' RACE reads with MiXCR, one row per CDR3 protein. Of about 110,000 distinct CDR3 sequences in the sample, around 12% were seen once. The CDR3 runs 13 residues. CDR1 and CDR2 from the germline V gene are SQVTM and ANQGSEA. V lost 4 bases and J 5 bases, leaving 14 bases between the germline ends. The TCR originated in an adult who was a healthcare worker with PCR-confirmed SARS-CoV-2 infection or an uninfected control (not recorded which). The specimen comprised whole blood, sampled at baseline. The chain combines TRBV29-1 with TRBJ2-5; D is undetermined. CDR3 sequence reads: CSVGFSSWETQYF. In nucleotides, the CDR3 is TGCAGCGTTGGTTTTTCCAGTTGGGAGACCCAGTACTTC.